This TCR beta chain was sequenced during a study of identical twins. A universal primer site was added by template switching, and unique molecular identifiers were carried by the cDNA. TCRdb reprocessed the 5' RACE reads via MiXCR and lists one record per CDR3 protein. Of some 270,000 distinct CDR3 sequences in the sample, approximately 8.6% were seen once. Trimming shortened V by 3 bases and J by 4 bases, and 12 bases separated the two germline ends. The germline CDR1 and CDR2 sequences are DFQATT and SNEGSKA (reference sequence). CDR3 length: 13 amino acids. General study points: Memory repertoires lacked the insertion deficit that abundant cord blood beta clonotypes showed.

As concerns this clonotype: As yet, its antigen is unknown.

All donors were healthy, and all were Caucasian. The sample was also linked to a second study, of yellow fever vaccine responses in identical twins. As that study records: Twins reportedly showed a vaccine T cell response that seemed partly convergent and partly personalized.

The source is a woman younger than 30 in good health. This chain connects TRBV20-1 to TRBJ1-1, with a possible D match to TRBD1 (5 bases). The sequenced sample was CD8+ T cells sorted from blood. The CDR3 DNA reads TGCAGTGCTAGGCCGGGGGGAGCCACTGAAGCTTTCTTT. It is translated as CSARPGGATEAFF.